This entry is about one TCR beta chain. Its specificity is unknown. This sample was taken from a study of identical twins. CDR3 length: 16 amino acids. The ends lost 5 bases at V and 5 bases at J; junction bases unmatched: 12. Germline V gives CDR1 SGHTA, CDR2 FQGNSA. Unique molecular identifiers were present on cDNA, and template switching added a universal primer site. Each CDR3 protein gets one entry after TCRdb re-called the 5' RACE reads with MiXCR. This table holds 690,000 or so distinct CDR3 sequences, more than 6.5% found once. General study points: Sequences that were beta out-of-frame showed weaker excess twin sharing. Twin sharing of out-of-frame TCR alpha was underestimated by models in monozygotic pairs.

The same data also contributed to another study, on yellow fever vaccine responses in identical twins.

The receptor comes from a woman aged 18-29 years in good health. Sequenced sample: PBMCs. This chain uses TRBV7-2 with TRBJ2-3; 8 bases are a match to TRBD2. CDR3 bases: TGTGCCAGCAGCAGTAGCGGGGTAGCGTTGGTAGATACGCAGTATTTT. It codes for CASSSSGVALVDTQYF.